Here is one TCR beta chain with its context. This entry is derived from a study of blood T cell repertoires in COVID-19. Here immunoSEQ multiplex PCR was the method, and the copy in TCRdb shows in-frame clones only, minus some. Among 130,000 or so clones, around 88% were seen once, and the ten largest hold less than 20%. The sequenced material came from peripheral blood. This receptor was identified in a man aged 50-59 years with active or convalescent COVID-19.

CDR3 in amino acids: CAWSQGAVYYNEQFF. CDR3 bases: TGTGCCTGGAGCCAGGGGGCGGTCTACTACAATGAGCAGTTCTTC. V usage is TRBV30 and J usage is TRBJ2-1; 8 positions agree with TRBD1. Germline CDR1 reads GTSNPN; CDR2 reads SVGIG (reference sequence). This CDR3 contains 15 residues. Unmatched junction bases numbered 7, after V lost 3 bases and J lost 3 bases.